Sequencing of this T cell receptor (beta chain) was carried out in a study of blood T cell repertoires in COVID-19. Across the whole study: Spain, Italy and the United States supplied samples that represented acute and convalescent COVID-19. T cells, B-cell-depleted T cells, or PBMCs supplied cDNA or gDNA.

In the source study's methods: By means of reference gene primer amplification, nucleated cell counts were estimated. TCRdb's table, derived via immunoSEQ multiplex PCR, lists solely in-frame clones and lacks some. V and J calls and clone size are copied from that table; D and trimming were computed from the DNA. The table includes hundreds of thousands of clones, around nine tenths detected once. V gave up 1 base and J gave up 2 bases; unmatched junction bases: 5. CDR1 is SGHTA, CDR2 FQGNSA, per germline. CDR3 length: 16 amino acids. This clonotype was sampled from a woman under 30 who had recovered from COVID-19. The sequenced sample was peripheral blood. This sequence joins TRBV7-2 and TRBJ2-1; 7 nucleotides agree with TRBD2. The CDR3 loop reads CASSLVSGTTYNEQFF. Here the CDR3 DNA reads TGTGCCAGCAGCTTAGTGAGCGGGACCACCTACAATGAGCAGTTCTTC.